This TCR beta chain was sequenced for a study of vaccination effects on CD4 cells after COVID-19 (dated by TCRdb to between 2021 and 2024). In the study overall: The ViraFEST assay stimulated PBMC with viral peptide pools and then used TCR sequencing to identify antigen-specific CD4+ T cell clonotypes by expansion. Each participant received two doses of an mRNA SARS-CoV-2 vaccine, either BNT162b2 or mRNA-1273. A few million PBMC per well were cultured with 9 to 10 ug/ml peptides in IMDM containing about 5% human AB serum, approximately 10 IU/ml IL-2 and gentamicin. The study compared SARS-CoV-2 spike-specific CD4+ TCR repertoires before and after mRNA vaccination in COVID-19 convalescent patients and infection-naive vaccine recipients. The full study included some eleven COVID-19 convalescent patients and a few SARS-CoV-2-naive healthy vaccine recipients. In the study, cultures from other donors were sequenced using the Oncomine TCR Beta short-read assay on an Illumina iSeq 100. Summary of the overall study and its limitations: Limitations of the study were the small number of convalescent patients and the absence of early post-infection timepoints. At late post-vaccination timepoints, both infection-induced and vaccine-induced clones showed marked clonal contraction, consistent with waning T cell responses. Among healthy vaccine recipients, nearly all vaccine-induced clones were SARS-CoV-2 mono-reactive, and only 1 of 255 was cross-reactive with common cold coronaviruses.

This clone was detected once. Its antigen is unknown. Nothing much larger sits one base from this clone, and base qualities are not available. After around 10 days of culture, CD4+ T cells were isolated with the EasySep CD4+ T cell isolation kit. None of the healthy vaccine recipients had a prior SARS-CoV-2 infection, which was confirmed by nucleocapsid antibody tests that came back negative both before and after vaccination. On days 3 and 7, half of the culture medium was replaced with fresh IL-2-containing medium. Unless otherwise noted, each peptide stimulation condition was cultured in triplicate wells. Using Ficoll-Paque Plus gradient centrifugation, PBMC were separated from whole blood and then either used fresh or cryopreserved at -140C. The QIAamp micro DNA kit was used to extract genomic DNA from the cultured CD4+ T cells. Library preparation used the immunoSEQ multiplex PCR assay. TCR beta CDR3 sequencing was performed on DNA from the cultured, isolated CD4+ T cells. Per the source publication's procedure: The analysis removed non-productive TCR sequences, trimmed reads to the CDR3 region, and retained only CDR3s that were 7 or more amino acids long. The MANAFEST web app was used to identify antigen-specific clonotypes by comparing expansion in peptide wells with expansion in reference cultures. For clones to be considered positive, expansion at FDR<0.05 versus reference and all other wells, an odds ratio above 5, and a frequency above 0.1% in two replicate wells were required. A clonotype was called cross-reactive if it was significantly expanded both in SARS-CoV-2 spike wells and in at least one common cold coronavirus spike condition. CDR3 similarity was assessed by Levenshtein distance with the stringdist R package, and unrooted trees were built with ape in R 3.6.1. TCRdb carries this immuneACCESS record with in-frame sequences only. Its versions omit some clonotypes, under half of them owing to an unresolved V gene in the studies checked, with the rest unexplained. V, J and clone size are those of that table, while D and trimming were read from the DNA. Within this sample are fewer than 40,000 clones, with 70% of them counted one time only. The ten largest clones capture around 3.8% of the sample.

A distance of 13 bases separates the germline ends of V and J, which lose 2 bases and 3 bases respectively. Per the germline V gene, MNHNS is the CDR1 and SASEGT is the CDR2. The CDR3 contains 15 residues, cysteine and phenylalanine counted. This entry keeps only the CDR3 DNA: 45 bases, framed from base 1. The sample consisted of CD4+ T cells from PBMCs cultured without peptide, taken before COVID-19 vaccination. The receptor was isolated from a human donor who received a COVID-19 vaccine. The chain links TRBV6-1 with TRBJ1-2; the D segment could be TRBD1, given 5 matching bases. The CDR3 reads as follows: CASSESVRTYYGYTF. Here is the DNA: TGTGCCAGCAGTGAAAGTGTGAGGACATACTATGGCTACACCTTC.